What follows is one T cell receptor beta chain and its context. Using immunoSEQ multiplex PCR, the repertoire was profiled, and TCRdb retains in-frame clones only, with some absent. The data hold about 210,000 clones, with around four fifths observed a single time. The ends were cut back, 4 bases at V and 9 bases at J, with 7 bases in the middle. The CDR3 runs 11 residues. The record originates from a study of blood T cell repertoires in COVID-19. As for the study in general: Donors in the United States, Italy and Spain gave samples during acute or convalescent COVID-19. PBMCs, B-cell-depleted T cells, or T cells provided the cDNA or gDNA that made up the material.

This TCR derives from a woman between 50 and 59 years old with acute or convalescent COVID-19. The rearrangement links TRBV12-3 or TRBV12-4 to TRBJ1-5; D is unclear. The sequencing sample was made of peripheral blood. CDR3 region: CASSSRGPQHF. CDR3 nucleotide sequence: TGTGCCAGCAGTTCCCGGGGGCCCCAGCATTTT.